These 32 T cell receptor beta chains originate from one sample sequenced in a study of molecular identifiers for immune sequencing clone quantification. MiXCR, run by TCRdb on the PCR reads, gives a single entry per CDR3 protein. The top ten hold around 0.9% of the sample, which has about 640,000 distinct CDR3 sequences, about 20% seen once. The sample was naive CD8+ T cells from blood, with Jurkat cell RNA spiked in. Subset described: FACS-sorted CD8+CD4-CCR7+CD45RA+ naive T cells. All receptors derive from a human donor in good health. Some libraries in this study had Jurkat cell RNA spiked in.

This clonotype has more than one count but fewer than ten. The rearrangement links TRBV21-1 to TRBJ2-3. TRBV21-1 is deemed a pseudogene. This CDR3 comprises 15 residues. CDR3 sequence: CASRINETSTDTQYF. CDR3 nucleotides: TGTGCCAGCCGAATAAACGAAACTAGCACAGATACGCAGTATTTT.

The chain is built from TRBV12-3 or TRBV12-4 and TRBJ2-5; 9 nucleotides align to TRBD2. The CDR3 spans 15 residues. With 3 bases clipped from V and 4 bases from J, the junction kept 6 bases outside the gene matches. CDR3 DNA sequence: TGTGCCAGCAGTTTTGGGCGGGGGGGCCCAGAGACCCAGTACTTC. It yields the protein CASSFGRGGPETQYF.

This clonotype showed up many times. The chain carries TRBV4-3 and TRBJ1-1; D possibly corresponds to TRBD1 (5 bases). This CDR3 region has 14 residues. Trimming took 3 bases from V and 5 from J, leaving 13 bases between them. Germline CDR1 and CDR2: LGHNA and YSLEER. DNA for the CDR3: TGCGCCAGCAGCCAGAGGGACCGGGGGACTGAAGCTTTCTTT. Protein: CASSQRDRGTEAFF.

This clonotype was observed many times. The genes are TRBV7-9 and TRBJ2-2; no reliable D call. V was clipped by 4 bases and J by 6 bases, with 15 bases between them. The germline CDR1 and CDR2 sequences are SEHNR and FQNEAQ (reference sequence). The CDR3 spans 15 residues. CDR3 protein: CASSSNLDSPGELFF. The CDR3 coding sequence is TGTGCCAGCAGCTCCAACCTCGATAGTCCCGGGGAGCTGTTTTTT.

Worth noting for this clonotype: An end of the junction differs from the germline gene, which may be a read error. The CDR3 reads CASSQDYRQGAGTGEPFF. Here the CDR3 DNA reads TGCGCCAGCAGCCAAGATTACCGCCAGGGGGCGGGCACCGGGGAGCCGTTTTTT. The rearrangement uses TRBV4-3 and TRBJ2-2, with 8 bases aligning to TRBD1. Per the germline V gene, CDR1 is LGHNA and CDR2 is YSLEER. The CDR3 runs to 18 residues.

This clonotype has at least ten counts. The chain links TRBV27 to TRBJ2-7, with unresolved D. This CDR3 contains 13 residues. Per the germline V gene, CDR1 is MNHEY and CDR2 is SMNVEV (reference sequence). V lost 0 bases and J 5 bases, leaving 8 bases between the germline ends. CDR3 residues: CASSLSVGNEQYF. Written as DNA, the CDR3 is TGTGCCAGCAGTTTATCCGTAGGGAACGAGCAGTACTTC.

This clonotype was seen ten or more times. The rearrangement uses TRBV12-3 or TRBV12-4 and TRBJ1-1, with D tentatively TRBD1 (5 bases). V dropped 5 bases and J dropped 0 bases, with 13 bases sitting between them. CDR3 length: 15 amino acids. CDR3 nucleotide sequence: TGTGCCAGCAGTACTAGGACACAAATGAACACTGAAGCTTTCTTT. It specifies CASSTRTQMNTEAFF.

CDR3 DNA: TGCAGTGTTGATGATTGGGCCAATGGACTAGCGGCGGGGGGCTACGAGCAGTACTTC. This sequence encodes CSVDDWANGLAAGGYEQYF. The chain recombines TRBV20-1 with TRBJ2-7; 10 bases align to TRBD2. CDR1 DFQATT and CDR2 SNEGSKA come from the germline V gene (reference sequence). Trimming at V came to 7 bases and at J to 3 bases, leaving 24 bases not matched to a gene. The CDR3 consists of 19 residues.

As for this clonotype: With a much larger clone just one base away, this may be a read error. This rearrangement joins TRBV20-1 to TRBJ1-5; 8 positions agree with TRBD1. The CDR3 consists of 17 residues. Germline CDR1 is DFQATT and CDR2 is SNEGSKA (reference sequence). The V gene end was trimmed by 2 bases and the J gene end by 0 bases; junction bases not matched to a gene: 9. This CDR3 is CSARYTGGPYSNQPQHF. In nucleotides, the CDR3 is TGCAGTGCTAGATATACAGGGGGGCCCTATAGCAATCAGCCCCAGCATTTT.

The rearrangement links TRBV28 to TRBJ1-2; 11 bases line up with TRBD1. CDR1 MDHEN and CDR2 SYDVKM come from the germline V gene. V gave up 4 bases and J gave up 4 bases; unmatched junction bases: 8. The CDR3 runs 16 residues. DNA of the CDR3: TGTGCCAGCAGTTCCTCGGACAGGGGGCAGGGCTATGGCTACACCTTC. This encodes CASSSSDRGQGYGYTF.

This clonotype was observed once. This CDR3 fails to terminate in the conserved phenylalanine or tryptophan, so it likely reflects a read error. The chain carries TRBV14 and TRBJ1-2, with TRBD1 matching over 7 bases. The CDR3 is 17 amino acids. Germline CDR1 SGHDN, CDR2 FVKESK. V dropped 3 bases and J dropped 4; count of bases not matched to a gene: 14. CDR3 region: CASSHPDLKGTAYGYTL. CDR3 coding DNA: TGTGCCAGCAGCCATCCCGACCTTAAAGGGACAGCCTATGGCTACACCCTC.

The rearrangement joins TRBV28 to TRBJ2-7; 9 nucleotides match TRBD1. The CDR3 is 15 residues long. V lost 6 bases to trimming and J lost 4 bases; unmatched junction nucleotides: 10. Germline V CDR1 and CDR2: MDHEN, SYDVKM. CDR3 DNA sequence: TGTGCCAGCAGACCCCCCCGACAGGGGGAATACGAGCAGTACTTC. This sequence encodes CASRPPRQGEYEQYF.

This clonotype was counted many times. V is TRBV20-1 and J is TRBJ1-1; 7 nucleotides agree with TRBD1. With V trimmed by 6 bases and J by 0 bases, 4 bases remained unmatched. The V gene's germline CDR1 is DFQATT and CDR2 SNEGSKA (reference sequence). The CDR3 is made up of 13 amino acids. Here the CDR3 DNA reads TGCAGTGCCAGGGGGGGCATGAACACTGAAGCTTTCTTT. It encodes CSARGGMNTEAFF.

V gene TRBV12-3 or TRBV12-4 combines with J gene TRBJ2-5; D perhaps matches TRBD2 (6 bases). Trimming stripped 3 bases from V and 0 bases from J, with 8 bases between. The CDR3 spans 14 residues. The CDR3 here is CASSFGGNQETQYF. The CDR3 bases are TGTGCCAGCAGTTTTGGAGGGAACCAAGAGACCCAGTACTTC.

This clonotype was observed at least ten times. The V gene is TRBV29-1, the J gene TRBJ1-2; TRBD1 matches 9 bases. Trimming removed 4 bases from V and 4 bases from J; junction bases left unmatched: 7. The germline V gene has CDR1 SQVTM and CDR2 ANQGSEA. The CDR3 sequence is 14 residues long. The DNA of the CDR3 is TGCAGCGTTGCGGACAGGGGCAGTTCCTATGGCTACACCTTC. It encodes CSVADRGSSYGYTF.

This clonotype turned up a few times. The rearrangement joins TRBV5-3 to TRBJ2-7, with D possibly TRBD1 on 6 matching bases. Being an ORF, TRBV5-3 has a function that is uncertain. Trimming cost V 4 bases and J 3 bases, with 17 bases left between them. The CDR3 runs to 15 residues. The chain's CDR3 is CARSPRQAYFYEQYF. The CDR3, as DNA: TGTGCCAGAAGCCCGAGACAGGCCTACTTCTACGAGCAGTACTTC.

This clonotype has more than one count but fewer than ten. CDR3 loop: CASSYALGEQYF. The DNA of the CDR3 is TGTGCCAGCAGTTACGCCCTCGGCGAGCAGTACTTC. The chain uses TRBV6-2 or TRBV6-3 and TRBJ2-7; D call uncertain. This CDR3 comprises 12 residues. Trimming removed 2 bases from V and 6 bases from J, with 8 bases in between. Germline-derived CDR1 and CDR2 are MNHEY and SVGEGT.

The CDR3 DNA is TGTGCCAGCAGTGAATACCCCGGGACTCACCCACCCCTCCACTTT. It translates to CASSEYPGTHPPLHF. The V gene is TRBV6-1, the J gene TRBJ1-6, with D possibly being TRBD1 (5 bases). V lost 2 bases and J lost 11, with 16 bases in between. CDR3 length: 15 amino acids. Germline CDR1 reads MNHNS; CDR2 reads SASEGT.

This clonotype appeared many times. The chain uses TRBV12-3 or TRBV12-4 and TRBJ2-5, with D perhaps TRBD1 (6 bases). The CDR3 spans 15 residues. V gave up 3 bases and J gave up 4 bases, with 15 bases separating them. CDR3 DNA: TGTGCCAGCAGTTTGGCAGGGGAAAGAAGAGAGACCCAGTACTTC. This translates into CASSLAGERRETQYF.

This clonotype was found many times. J is TRBJ2-7 and V is TRBV20-1; no reliable D call. The V gene's germline CDR1 is DFQATT and CDR2 SNEGSKA (reference sequence). Trimming shortened V by 6 bases and J by 0 bases, and 12 bases separated the two germline ends. The length of the CDR3 is 13 residues. The CDR3 here is CSARPRTSYEQYF. CDR3 DNA sequence: TGCAGTGCGCGACCGAGGACCTCCTACGAGCAGTACTTC.

This chain links TRBV10-2 with TRBJ2-3, with 9 positions matching TRBD2. V lost 6 bases to trimming and J lost 5 bases; unmatched junction nucleotides: 9. The CDR3 length is 15 residues. CDR1 and CDR2 (germline): WSHSY, SAAADI. In nucleotides, the CDR3 is TGCGCCAGCAGGGTAGCGGGAGTGGGTGGAGATACGCAGTATTTT. The encoded protein is CASRVAGVGGDTQYF.

This clonotype came up many times. This chain uses TRBV5-1 with TRBJ2-1; D remains ambiguous. The V and J ends lost 0 bases and 5 bases respectively, with 12 bases between them. The CDR3 has 15 residues. Germline V gene data show CDR1 as SGHRS and CDR2 as YFSETQ. Written as DNA, the CDR3 is TGCGCCAGCAGCTTGGGGGTGTACATAAACAATGAGCAGTTCTTC. It translates to CASSLGVYINNEQFF.

There are many counts of this clonotype. The CDR3 DNA reads TGTGCCAGCAGTCAAGACAACTCTGGGGCCAACGTCCTGACTTTC. Its protein is CASSQDNSGANVLTF. The chain has TRBV28 and TRBJ2-6; D is ambiguous. V lost 5 bases and J lost 0, with 8 bases in between. Germline CDR1 reads MDHEN; CDR2 reads SYDVKM. The CDR3 loop spans 15 amino acids. Together with reference TRBV28 and TRBJ2-6, the CDR3 gives the full variable domain: DVKVTQSSRYLVKRTGEKVFLECVQDMDHENMFWYRQDPGLGLRLIYFSYDVKMKEKGDIPEGYSVSREKKERFSLILESASTNQTSMYLCASSQDNSGANVLTFGAGSRLTVL.

The V call is TRBV13, the J call TRBJ2-2; the match to TRBD2 covers 8 bases. J lost 4 bases, V lost 3 bases, and 19 bases had no gene match. CDR1 PRHDT and CDR2 FYEKMQ come from the germline V gene (reference sequence). This CDR3 contains 20 residues. For the CDR3, the DNA is TGTGCCAGCAGCTTTCAAGCGGGAGCCATCCTAGCCCAGGGCACCGGGGAGCTGTTTTTT. This sequence encodes CASSFQAGAILAQGTGELFF.

This clonotype has at least ten counts. CDR3 sequence (DNA): TGCGCCAGCAGCTTGGAACAGCTTAACTATGGCTACACCTTC. Its translation: CASSLEQLNYGYTF. The V call is TRBV5-1, the J call TRBJ1-2; no definite D call. Germline V lookup: CDR1 SGHRS, CDR2 YFSETQ. The CDR3 covers 14 residues. The ends were cut back, 0 bases at V and 1 base at J, with 7 bases in the middle.

In this sample, this clonotype turned up many times. This chain connects TRBV7-9 to TRBJ1-2; D is unresolved. Germline CDR1 and CDR2: SEHNR and FQNEAQ (reference sequence). There are 10 residues in the CDR3. Trimming removed 5 bases at V and 4 bases at J, with 2 bases between. The DNA for the CDR3 is TGTGCCAGCAGCGTCTATGGCTACACCTTC. Protein product: CASSVYGYTF.

This clonotype was found many times. This chain links TRBV7-8 with TRBJ2-3; TRBD2 aligns across 8 bases. Trimming at V came to 1 base and at J to 8 bases, leaving 8 bases not matched to a gene. Germline V gene data show CDR1 as SGHVS and CDR2 as FQNEAQ. This CDR3 has 15 residues. CDR3 amino acids: CASSLEGAGGGTQYF. The CDR3 DNA reads TGTGCCAGCAGCTTAGAAGGGGCCGGGGGGGGTACGCAGTATTTT. Supplemented by reference TRBV7-8 and TRBJ2-3, the full variable domain reads GAGVSQSPRYKVAKRGQDVALRCDPISGHVSLFWYQQALGQGPEFLTYFQNEAQLDKSGLPSDRFFAERPEGSVSTLKIQRTQQEDSAVYLCASSLEGAGGGTQYFGPGTRLTVL.

This clonotype was recorded many times. CDR3 sequence (DNA): TGCGCCAGCTGGTTGGGTCCGAGCGCGGGGGGCGTCTACAATGAGCAGTTCTTC. Residues: CASWLGPSAGGVYNEQFF. The chain employs TRBV5-1 and TRBJ2-1; 8 bases are shared with TRBD2. Germline trimming cut 7 bases from V and 3 bases from J; bases unmatched to any gene: 18. Germline lookup yields CDR1 SGHRS and CDR2 YFSETQ. This CDR3 has 18 residues.

This clonotype was seen at least ten times. CDR3 residues: CSARDRFGSKNIQYF. Written as DNA, the CDR3 is TGCAGTGCTAGAGATCGGTTTGGCAGTAAAAACATTCAGTACTTC. This chain connects TRBV20-1 to TRBJ2-4; D is unresolved. The germline V gene encodes CDR1 DFQATT and CDR2 SNEGSKA (reference sequence). The V gene lost 0 bases and the J gene lost 4 bases, with 13 bases spanning the gap. CDR3 length: 15 amino acids.

This clonotype was detected many times. V usage is TRBV5-1 and J usage is TRBJ2-7, with 7 bases that match TRBD1. V gave up 0 bases and J gave up 3 bases; unmatched junction bases: 3. The CDR3 length is 14 residues. Germline V gene data show CDR1 as SGHRS and CDR2 as YFSETQ. As DNA, the CDR3 is TGCGCCAGCAGCTTGGAACAGGGGTACTACGAGCAGTACTTC. It encodes CASSLEQGYYEQYF.

J is TRBJ1-4 and V is TRBV7-8, with 8 positions matching TRBD1. Germline values: CDR1 SGHVS, CDR2 FQNEAQ. The CDR3 is made up of 14 amino acids. The ends lost 8 bases at V and 6 bases at J; junction bases unmatched: 8. The CDR3 DNA sequence: TGTGCCAGCGCTGAGGACAGGGTATATGAAAAACTGTTTTTT. Its protein product is CASAEDRVYEKLFF.

For this clonotype: This may be a read error: a much more frequent sequence differs by one nucleotide. The chain links TRBV7-9 to TRBJ1-1; D is uncertain. Germline lookup yields CDR1 SEHNR and CDR2 FQNEAQ (reference sequence). V lost 8 bases, J lost 4 bases, and 17 bases lay in between. The CDR3 totals 14 residues. The CDR3 coding sequence is TGTGCCAGCGGCCGAGATCAGGAAGGCACTGAAGCTTTCTTT. Encoded protein: CASGRDQEGTEAFF.